This TCR beta chain came from a study of cytomegalovirus exposure and HLA in healthy donors. Researchers ran the PCR with 60 Vbeta and 13 Jbeta primers. TCRdb's copy holds only in-frame clones and misses some; the assay was immunoSEQ multiplex PCR. The data show 150,000 to 200,000 clones, 70% to 90% seen once. Comments on this clone: What it binds is not known.

Germline V gene lookup returns CDR1 SGHNT and CDR2 YENEEA. After removal of 0 bases from V and 7 bases from J, the junction contained 7 bases not matched to a gene. CDR3 length equals 15 residues. Broader study findings: Usually a TCR sequence was rare, but some public TCRs were found in many donors. With later analysis, a missense DCLRE1C variant became linked to TCR beta V- and J-gene trimming.

The sequencing input was PBMCs. The source of this sequence is a woman between 18 and 29 years old in good health and CMV-seronegative. The chain combines TRBV11-3 with TRBJ2-3; TRBD1 matches at 7 bases. CDR3 sequence reads: CASSLDRGLGNTQYF. The CDR3 nucleotides read TGTGCCAGCAGCTTAGATAGGGGGCTAGGAAATACGCAGTATTTT.